This T cell receptor (beta chain) derives from a study of blood T cell repertoires in COVID-19. Study in general: Samples taken during acute and convalescent COVID-19 were collected in the United States, Italy and Spain.

Trimming shortened V by 0 bases and J by 3 bases, and 17 bases separated the two germline ends. The CDR3 covers 17 residues. Germline V gene lookup returns CDR1 LGHNA and CDR2 YSLEER. Study processing details: Reference gene primer amplification gave nucleated cell count estimates. Sequencing used immunoSEQ multiplex PCR; TCRdb keeps in-frame clones, though not all of them. The V and J calls and clone size are taken from that table; D and trimming were inferred from the DNA. The table records under 350,000 clones, 90% of them present only once. Cohorts were assigned according to the clinical history that participants reported. All recovered Cohort 3 donors got two negative PCRs, got clearance, or saw symptom resolution.

This TCR was recovered from a man between 60 and 75 years old who had recovered from COVID-19. The sample was PBMCs or T cells enriched from blood (not recorded which). The rearrangement uses TRBV4-3 and TRBJ1-2; D is perhaps TRBD1 (5 bases). DNA of the CDR3: TGCGCCAGCAGCCAAGATGGGGTCTCGACAGACTACTATGGCTACACCTTC. Encoded protein: CASSQDGVSTDYYGYTF.